The clone carrying this T cell receptor (beta chain) has ten or more counts. Its antigen is not known. The sample originates from a study of human T cells and chemical hapten exposure. In the study overall: The patients were mostly female; they had alopecia areata, totalis or universalis. Study-level points and caveats: There was no change with DPC sensitization in TCRs above 1 in 1000 frequency.

Time point defined: pre-sensitization, week 0. Treatment here: therapeutic diphenylcyclopropenone sensitization with weekly scalp DPC. Researchers sampled blood before each patch test went on. Individual cDNA molecules in this library carried unique molecular identifiers. TCRdb re-derived calls from the RACE reads in MiXCR, one entry per CDR3 protein. This sample yields fewer than 300,000 distinct CDR3 sequences, of which approximately 7.5% are seen a single time; about 1.1% belongs to the top ten. The sequence came from a young man with alopecia areata. Some clones in this sample may be carry-over from other donors' samples. Sample: whole blood, taken in connection with sensitization to the hapten diphenylcyclopropenone (DPC).

CDR3 nucleotide sequence: TGCGCCAGCAGACAGGGAGGAAGCGGGGAGCTGTTTTTT. This gives the protein CASRQGGSGELFF. This chain joins TRBV10-1 and TRBJ2-2; the D call may be TRBD1 or TRBD2 (6 bases each). This CDR3 spans 13 amino acids. Trimming shortened V by 6 bases and J by 7 bases, and 12 bases separated the two germline ends. CDR1 and CDR2 from the germline V gene are WNHNN and SYGVQD (reference sequence).